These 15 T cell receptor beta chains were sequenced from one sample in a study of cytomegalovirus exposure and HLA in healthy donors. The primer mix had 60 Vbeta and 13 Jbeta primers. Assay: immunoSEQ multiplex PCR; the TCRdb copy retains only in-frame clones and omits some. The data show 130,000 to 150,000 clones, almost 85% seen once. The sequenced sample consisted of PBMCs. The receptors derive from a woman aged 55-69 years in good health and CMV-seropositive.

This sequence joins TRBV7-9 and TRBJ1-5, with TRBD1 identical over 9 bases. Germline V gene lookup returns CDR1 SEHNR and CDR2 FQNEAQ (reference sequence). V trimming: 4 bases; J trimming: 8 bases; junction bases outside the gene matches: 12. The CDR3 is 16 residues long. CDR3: CASSSDRTGVFEPQHF. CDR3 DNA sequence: TGTGCCAGCAGCTCAGACAGGACAGGGGTCTTTGAGCCCCAGCATTTT.

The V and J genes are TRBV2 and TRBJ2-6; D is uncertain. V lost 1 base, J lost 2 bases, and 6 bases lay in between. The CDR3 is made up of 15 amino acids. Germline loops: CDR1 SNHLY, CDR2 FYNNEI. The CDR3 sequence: CASSEDRAGANVLTF. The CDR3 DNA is TGTGCCAGCAGTGAAGATCGGGCTGGGGCCAACGTCCTGACTTTC. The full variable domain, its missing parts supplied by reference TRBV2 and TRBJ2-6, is EPEVTQTPSHQVTQMGQEVILRCVPISNHLYFYWYRQILGQKVEFLVSFYNNEISEKSEIFDDQFSVERPDGSNFTLKIRSTKLEDSAMYFCASSEDRAGANVLTFGAGSRLTVL.

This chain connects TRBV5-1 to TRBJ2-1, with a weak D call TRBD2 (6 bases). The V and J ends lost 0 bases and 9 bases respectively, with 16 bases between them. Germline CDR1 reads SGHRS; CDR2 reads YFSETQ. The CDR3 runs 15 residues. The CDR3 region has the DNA TGCGCCAGCAGCTTGGGTGGAGGGGCTTTTCCTGAGCAGTTCTTC. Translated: CASSLGGGAFPEQFF.

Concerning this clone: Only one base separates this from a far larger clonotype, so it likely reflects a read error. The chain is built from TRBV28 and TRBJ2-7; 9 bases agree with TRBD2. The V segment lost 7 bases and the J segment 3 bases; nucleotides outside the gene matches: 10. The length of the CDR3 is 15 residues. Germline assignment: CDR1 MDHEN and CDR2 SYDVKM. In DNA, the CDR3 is TGTGCCAGCACCCTCCTGGGCGGGAGGGACTACGAGCAGTACTTC. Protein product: CASTLLGGRDYEQYF.

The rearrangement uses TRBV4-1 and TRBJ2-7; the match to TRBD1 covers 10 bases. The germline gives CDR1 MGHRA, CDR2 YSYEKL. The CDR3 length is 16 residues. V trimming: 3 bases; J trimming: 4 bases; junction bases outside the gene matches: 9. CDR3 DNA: TGCGCCAGCAGCCATGTTCCGGGACAGGGGCTTTACGAGCAGTACTTC. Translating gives CASSHVPGQGLYEQYF.

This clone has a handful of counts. DNA of the CDR3: TGTGCCAGTAGGACGACTTATAGCAATCAGCCCCAGCATTTT. Its translation: CASRTTYSNQPQHF. This sequence joins TRBV19 and TRBJ1-5, with D hard to call. The CDR3 is made up of 14 amino acids. CDR1 and CDR2 (germline): LNHDA, SQIVND (reference sequence). V gave up 6 bases and J gave up 0 bases, with 9 bases separating them.

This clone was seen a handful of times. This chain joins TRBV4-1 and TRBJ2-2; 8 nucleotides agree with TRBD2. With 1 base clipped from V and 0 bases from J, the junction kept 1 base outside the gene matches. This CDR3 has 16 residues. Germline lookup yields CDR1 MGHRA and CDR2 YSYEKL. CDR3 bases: TGCGCCAGCAGCCAAGCTAGCGGGCCGAACACCGGGGAGCTGTTTTTT. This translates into CASSQASGPNTGELFF.

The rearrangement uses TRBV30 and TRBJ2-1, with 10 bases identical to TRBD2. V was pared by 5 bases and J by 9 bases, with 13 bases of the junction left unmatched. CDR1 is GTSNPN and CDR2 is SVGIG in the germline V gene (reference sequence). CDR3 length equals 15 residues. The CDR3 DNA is TGTGCCTGGGGCGTCGGGACTAGCGCGAGGGGTGAGCAGTTCTTC. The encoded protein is CAWGVGTSARGEQFF. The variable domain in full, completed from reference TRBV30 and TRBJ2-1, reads SQTIHQWPATLVQPVGSPLSLECTVEGTSNPNLYWYRQAAGRGLQLLFYSVGIGQISSEVPQNLSASRPQDRQFILSSKKLLLSDSGFYLCAWGVGTSARGEQFFGPGTRLTVL.

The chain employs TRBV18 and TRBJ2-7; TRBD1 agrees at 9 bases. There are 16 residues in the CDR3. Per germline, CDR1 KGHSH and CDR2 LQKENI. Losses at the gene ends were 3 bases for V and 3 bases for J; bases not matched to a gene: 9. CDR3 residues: CASSPSRGTGNYEQYF. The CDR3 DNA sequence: TGTGCCAGCTCACCCTCCCGGGGGACAGGGAACTACGAGCAGTACTTC.

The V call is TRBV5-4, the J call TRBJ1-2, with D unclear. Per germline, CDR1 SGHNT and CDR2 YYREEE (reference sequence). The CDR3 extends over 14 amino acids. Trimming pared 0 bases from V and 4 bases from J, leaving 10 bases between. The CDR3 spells CASSLAGVPYGYTF. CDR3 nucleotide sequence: TGTGCCAGCAGCTTGGCCGGGGTTCCCTATGGCTACACCTTC.

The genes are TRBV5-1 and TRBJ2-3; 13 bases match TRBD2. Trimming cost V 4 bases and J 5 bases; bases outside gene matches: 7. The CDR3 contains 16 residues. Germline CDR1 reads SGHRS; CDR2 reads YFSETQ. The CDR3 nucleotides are TGCGCCAGCAGCACCGAGACTAGCGGGGGGAGAGATACGCAGTATTTT. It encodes CASSTETSGGRDTQYF. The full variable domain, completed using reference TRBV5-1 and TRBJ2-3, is KAGVTQTPRYLIKTRGQQVTLSCSPISGHRSVSWYQQTPGQGLQFLFEYFSETQRNKGNFPGRFSGRQFSNSRSEMNVSTLELGDSALYLCASSTETSGGRDTQYFGPGTRLTVL.

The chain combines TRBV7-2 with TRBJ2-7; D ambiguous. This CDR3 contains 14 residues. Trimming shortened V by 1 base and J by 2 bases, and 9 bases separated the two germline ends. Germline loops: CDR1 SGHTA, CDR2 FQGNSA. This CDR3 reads CASSLVSGTYEQYF. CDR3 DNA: TGTGCCAGCAGCTTAGTATCAGGAACCTACGAGCAGTACTTC. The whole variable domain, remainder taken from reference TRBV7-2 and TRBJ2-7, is GAGVSQSPSNKVTEKGKDVELRCDPISGHTALYWYRQSLGQGLEFLIYFQGNSAPDKSGLPSDRFSAERTGGSVSTLTIQRTQQEDSAVYLCASSLVSGTYEQYFGPGTRLTVT.

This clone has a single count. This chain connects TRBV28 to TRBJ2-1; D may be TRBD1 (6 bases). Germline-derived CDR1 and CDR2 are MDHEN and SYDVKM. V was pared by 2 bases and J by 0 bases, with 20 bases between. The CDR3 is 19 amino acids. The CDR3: CASSLEGWTADSSYNEQFF. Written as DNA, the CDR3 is TGTGCCAGCAGTTTAGAAGGGTGGACAGCTGATAGCTCCTACAATGAGCAGTTCTTC.

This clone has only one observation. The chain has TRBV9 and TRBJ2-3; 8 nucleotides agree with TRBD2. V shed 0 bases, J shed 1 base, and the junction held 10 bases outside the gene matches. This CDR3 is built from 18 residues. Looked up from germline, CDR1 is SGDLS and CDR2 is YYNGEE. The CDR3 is CASSVGPSGRGGTDTQYF. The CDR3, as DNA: TGTGCCAGCAGCGTAGGCCCTAGCGGGCGGGGGGGCACAGATACGCAGTATTTT.

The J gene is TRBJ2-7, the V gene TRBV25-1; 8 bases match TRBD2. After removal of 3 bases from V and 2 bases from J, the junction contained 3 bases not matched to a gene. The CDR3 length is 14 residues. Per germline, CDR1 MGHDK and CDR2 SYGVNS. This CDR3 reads CASSDSGKPYEQYF. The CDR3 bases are TGTGCCAGCAGTGATAGCGGGAAGCCCTACGAGCAGTACTTC.